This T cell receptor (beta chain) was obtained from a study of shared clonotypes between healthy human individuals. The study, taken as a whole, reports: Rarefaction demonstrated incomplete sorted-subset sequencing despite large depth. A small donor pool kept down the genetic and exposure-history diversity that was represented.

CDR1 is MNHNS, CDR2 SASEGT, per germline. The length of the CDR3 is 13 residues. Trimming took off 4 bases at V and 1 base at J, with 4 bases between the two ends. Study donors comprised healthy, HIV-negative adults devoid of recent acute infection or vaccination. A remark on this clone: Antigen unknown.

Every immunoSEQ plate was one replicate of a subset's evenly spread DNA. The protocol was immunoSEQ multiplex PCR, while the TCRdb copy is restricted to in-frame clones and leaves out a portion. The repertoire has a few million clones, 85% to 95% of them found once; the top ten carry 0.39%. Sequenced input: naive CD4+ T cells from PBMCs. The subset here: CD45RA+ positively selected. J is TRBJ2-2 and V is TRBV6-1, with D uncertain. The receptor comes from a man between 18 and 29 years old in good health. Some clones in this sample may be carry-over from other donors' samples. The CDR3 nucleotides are TGTGCCAGCAGTGCGAAGAACACCGGGGAGCTGTTTTTT. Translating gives CASSAKNTGELFF.